Listed below are T cell receptor beta chains from one sample, sequenced in a study of blood T cell repertoires in COVID-19. The protocol was immunoSEQ multiplex PCR, while the TCRdb copy is restricted to in-frame clones and leaves out a portion. This table has approximately 290,000 clones, roughly 90% appearing once. Sample: PBMCs or T cells enriched from blood (not recorded which). Receptors originate from a woman in her thirties who had recovered from COVID-19. Each CDR3 is given without its conserved first and last residue. Each record gives: CDR3 length, V gene, CDR3 protein.

CDR3 length: 11
V gene: TRBV19
CDR3 protein: ASSPLARDTQY

CDR3 length: 16
V gene: TRBV19
CDR3 protein: ASSSRTGPSSYNSPLH

CDR3 length: 12
V gene: TRBV10-3
CDR3 protein: AINDRGVNTEAF

CDR3 length: 13
V gene: TRBV11-2
CDR3 protein: ASSPLSSGSETQY

CDR3 length: 13
V gene: TRBV9
CDR3 protein: ASSPQTRSYNEQF

CDR3 length: 14
V gene: TRBV28
CDR3 protein: ASSSAAGLPGNTIY

CDR3 length: 15
V gene: TRBV7-8
CDR3 protein: ASSLETGGRFDYGYT

CDR3 length: 10
V gene: TRBV19
CDR3 protein: ASSDPGSPLH

CDR3 length: 12
V gene: TRBV5-5
CDR3 protein: ASSPLTGNYGYT

CDR3 length: 14
V gene: TRBV6-5
CDR3 protein: ASSYSSGRAGDTQY

CDR3 length: 9
V gene: TRBV7-9
CDR3 protein: ASSMHNEQY

CDR3 length: 13
V gene: TRBV5-4
CDR3 protein: ASSAPGQLNEKLF

CDR3 length: 12
V gene: TRBV29-1
CDR3 protein: TASSGSSYNEQF

CDR3 length: 12
V gene: TRBV10-3
CDR3 protein: AINQSGPEKTQY

CDR3 length: 13
V gene: TRBV30
CDR3 protein: AWSVPLTNTGELF

CDR3 length: 9
V gene: TRBV30
CDR3 protein: AWKRSHGYT

CDR3 length: 11
V gene: TRBV28
CDR3 protein: ASSLGAGVEQF

CDR3 length: 11
V gene: TRBV24-1
CDR3 protein: ATNLANTGELF

CDR3 length: 12
V gene: TRBV11-3
CDR3 protein: ASSLSGSLPEQF

CDR3 length: 15
V gene: TRBV7-2
CDR3 protein: ASSFPLAGWTYNEQF

CDR3 length: 12
V gene: TRBV6-5
CDR3 protein: ASSYEGDVTEAF

CDR3 length: 10
V gene: TRBV30
CDR3 protein: AWSASDRGLH

CDR3 length: 17
V gene: TRBV4-3
CDR3 protein: ASSQAPGTDLATNEKLF

CDR3 length: 16
V gene: TRBV11-2
CDR3 protein: ASSLSILVGLAADSPF